This T cell receptor (beta chain) emerged from a study of beta chain features in type 1 diabetes. Concerning this clone itself: What it recognizes is unknown.

The authors reverse transcribed all of the isolated RNA, so sequencing captured expressed TCRB transcripts. Data came from immunoSEQ multiplex PCR; TCRdb stores just in-frame clones and leaves some out. In the table there are under 300,000 clones, approximately 20% of which are singletons. Study conclusions and caveats: In every one of the four CD4+ subsets, TCRB CDR3s were moderately but significantly shorter in Type 1 diabetes patients. Among patients, naive, central memory and Treg TCRB repertoires appeared more similar than among healthy donors.

Sorting of CD4+ naive, central memory, regulatory and stem cell-like memory cells was performed via CD45RO/CCR7/CD25/CD127/CD95/CD27. The source material was naive CD4+ T cells from blood. This sequence originates from a woman aged 40-49 years with type 1 diabetes.

DNA of the CDR3: TGCGCCAGCAGCCAAGATGGGCTAAATCAGCCCCAGCATTTT. This translates into CASSQDGLNQPQHF. V usage is TRBV4-3 and J usage is TRBJ1-5; D is ambiguous. The germline V gene has CDR1 LGHNA and CDR2 YSLEER. This CDR3 region has 14 residues. V lost 0 bases, J lost 4 bases, and 7 bases lay in between.